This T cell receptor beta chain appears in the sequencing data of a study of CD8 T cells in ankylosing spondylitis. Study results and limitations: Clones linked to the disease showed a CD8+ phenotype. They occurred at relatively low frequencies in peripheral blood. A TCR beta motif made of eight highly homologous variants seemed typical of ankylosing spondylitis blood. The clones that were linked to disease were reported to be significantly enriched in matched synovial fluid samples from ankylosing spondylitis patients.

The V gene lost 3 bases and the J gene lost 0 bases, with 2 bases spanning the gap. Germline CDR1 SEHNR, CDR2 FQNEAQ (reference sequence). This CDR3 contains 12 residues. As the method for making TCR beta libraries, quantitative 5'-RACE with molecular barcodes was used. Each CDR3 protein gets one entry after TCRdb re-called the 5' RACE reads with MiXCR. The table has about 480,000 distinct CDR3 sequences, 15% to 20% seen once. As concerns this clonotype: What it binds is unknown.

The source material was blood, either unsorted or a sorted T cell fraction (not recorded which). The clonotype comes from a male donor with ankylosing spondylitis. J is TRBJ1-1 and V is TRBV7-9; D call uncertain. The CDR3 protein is CASSFVNTEAFF. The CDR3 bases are TGTGCCAGCAGCTTCGTGAACACTGAAGCTTTCTTT.